This is a list of T cell receptor beta chains from one sample in a study of blood T cells in healthy people across ages. A single record per CDR3 protein comes from TCRdb applying MiXCR to the 5' RACE reads. The sample lists about 510,000 distinct CDR3 sequences, roughly a quarter seen once, with approximately 3.3% in the top ten. This sample also belongs to another study, concerning T cells of mothers and their children.

Sequencing input: blood. These TCRs come from a boy between 2 and 10 years old in good health. CDR3s include the opening cysteine and the closing phenylalanine or tryptophan. The order of the fields is V gene, clone size, J gene, D gene, CDR3 protein, CDR3 DNA. The D gene is left open where the match is weak. Rows may omit the clone size; those that give it use once, few, many or a size class.

TRBV5-1	NA	TRBJ1-4	TRBD1	CASSDRGQGATKLFF	TGCGCCAGCAGCGACCGGGGACAGGGCGCCACAAAACTGTTTTTT
TRBV6-1	few	TRBJ2-2	TRBD2	CASSPGDYLGFTNTGELFF	TGTGCCAGCAGTCCCGGGGACTACCTGGGCTTTACGAACACCGGGGAGCTGTTTTTT
TRBV3-1	few	TRBJ1-1	NA	CASRPPGTEAFF	TGTGCCAGCAGGCCCCCGGGAACCGAAGCTTTCTTT
TRBV6-5	NA	TRBJ2-7	NA	CASRTESTYEQYF	TGTGCCAGCAGGACAGAATCGACCTACGAGCAGTACTTC
TRBV7-9	NA	TRBJ1-6	NA	CASSFKRELFDSPLHF	TGTGCCAGCAGCTTTAAACGGGAACTCTTTGATTCACCCCTCCACTTT
TRBV27	few	TRBJ2-5	TRBD2	CASSLGSGSGETQYF	TGTGCCAGCAGTTTAGGGAGCGGGAGCGGAGAGACCCAGTACTTC
TRBV25-1	NA	TRBJ2-1	NA	CASSEYREGERNEQFF	TGTGCCAGCAGTGAATATAGGGAGGGGGAAAGAAATGAGCAGTTCTTC
TRBV7-8	few	TRBJ2-3	NA	CASSLGAGNRDTQYF	TGTGCCAGCAGCTTAGGGGCCGGCAACCGAGATACGCAGTATTTT
TRBV20-1	NA	TRBJ2-3	TRBD2	CSARTGRGDTQYF	TGCAGTGCTAGGACCGGGAGGGGAGATACGCAGTATTTT
TRBV7-2	NA	TRBJ2-7	TRBD2	CASSSASSGKPYEQYF	TGTGCCAGCAGCTCGGCTTCTAGCGGGAAGCCCTACGAGCAGTACTTC
TRBV7-3	NA	TRBJ2-7	TRBD1	CASSLTGNRGSIEQYF	TGTGCCAGCAGCTTAACGGGGAACAGGGGGTCCATCGAGCAGTACTTC
TRBV28	NA	TRBJ2-1	TRBD1	CASSLWGTGEMYSYNEQFF	TGTGCCAGCAGTTTATGGGGGACAGGGGAAATGTATTCGTACAATGAGCAGTTCTTC
TRBV7-9	NA	TRBJ1-1	NA	CASSPQGRGGMNTEAFF	TGTGCCAGCAGTCCCCAGGGGCGAGGGGGAATGAACACTGAAGCTTTCTTT
TRBV12-3/TRBV12-4	NA	TRBJ2-1	TRBD2	CASSFSWLAGNEQFF	TGTGCCAGCAGTTTCAGTTGGCTAGCGGGGAATGAGCAGTTCTTC
TRBV21-1	NA	TRBJ1-2	NA	CASSKERQGLGYGYTF	TGTGCCAGCAGCAAAGAGCGACAGGGGCTCGGCTATGGCTACACCTTC
TRBV5-1	NA	TRBJ2-3	NA	CASRFTDTQYF	TGCGCCAGCAGGTTCACAGATACGCAGTATTTT
TRBV9	few	TRBJ2-3	NA	CASSALDTQYF	TGTGCCAGCAGCGCCCTAGATACGCAGTATTTT
TRBV12-3/TRBV12-4	NA	TRBJ2-1	TRBD1	CASNRLLGTGDEQFF	TGTGCCAGCAATCGCCTCCTGGGGACAGGGGATGAGCAGTTCTTC
TRBV6-5	NA	TRBJ1-4	NA	CASSLTRGREKLFF	TGTGCCAGCAGTCTCACCAGGGGTAGAGAAAAACTGTTTTTT
TRBV6-5	few	TRBJ2-1	NA	CASGTSSYNEQFF	TGTGCCAGCGGTACGAGCTCCTACAATGAGCAGTTCTTC
TRBV9	NA	TRBJ1-5	TRBD1	CASSAGTASNQPQHF	TGTGCCAGCAGCGCAGGGACAGCTAGCAATCAGCCCCAGCATTTT
TRBV5-1	NA	TRBJ2-5	NA	CASSLIGPQETQYF	TGCGCCAGCAGCTTGATAGGGCCCCAAGAGACCCAGTACTTC
TRBV12-3/TRBV12-4	many	TRBJ1-1	TRBD1	CASSAQGAEAFF	TGTGCCAGCAGTGCACAGGGGGCTGAAGCTTTCTTT
TRBV5-4	NA	TRBJ2-6	TRBD2	CASSPTSGSMSGANVLTF	TGTGCCAGCAGCCCGACTAGCGGGAGTATGTCTGGGGCCAACGTCCTGACTTTC
TRBV12-3/TRBV12-4	NA	TRBJ1-1	NA	CASSARGVRNTEAFF	TGTGCCAGCAGCGCTCGGGGGGTAAGGAACACTGAAGCTTTCTTT
TRBV3-1	few	TRBJ1-3	NA	CASSYEGSDSGNTIYF	TGTGCCAGCAGCTACGAGGGGTCAGACTCTGGAAACACCATATATTTT
TRBV21-1	NA	TRBJ2-1	NA	CASSEEAGNEQFF	TGTGCCAGCAGCGAGGAGGCAGGCAATGAGCAGTTCTTC
TRBV6-5	NA	TRBJ1-3	NA	CASQPGASGNTIYF	TGTGCCAGCCAACCAGGGGCGAGTGGAAACACCATATATTTT
TRBV4-3	NA	TRBJ2-3	NA	CASSQVSGGTVTDTQYF	TGCGCCAGCAGCCAAGTCTCGGGCGGAACAGTCACAGATACGCAGTATTTT
TRBV3-1	NA	TRBJ2-7	NA	CASSLSATEQYF	TGTGCCAGCAGCCTATCGGCTACCGAGCAGTACTTC
TRBV30	few	TRBJ2-5	NA	CAWSAKDSEETQYF	TGTGCCTGGAGTGCGAAGGATTCGGAGGAGACCCAGTACTTC
TRBV3-1	few	TRBJ2-5	NA	CASSFPRGETQYF	TGTGCCAGCAGTTTCCCGAGGGGGGAGACCCAGTACTTC
TRBV9	few	TRBJ2-7	TRBD1	CASSVWDSSYEQYF	TGTGCCAGCAGCGTTTGGGACAGCTCCTACGAGCAGTACTTC
TRBV7-2	NA	TRBJ2-3	NA	CASSPNPGGRDTQYF	TGTGCCAGCAGCCCCAATCCTGGGGGGCGCGATACGCAGTATTTT
TRBV30	NA	TRBJ2-2	NA	CAWSVRGLSKTGELFF	TGTGCCTGGAGTGTACGCGGCCTAAGTAAGACCGGGGAGCTGTTTTTT
TRBV12-3/TRBV12-4	NA	TRBJ1-5	TRBD1	CASSLVARTGHSNQPQHF	TGTGCCAGCAGTTTAGTTGCCCGGACAGGGCATAGCAATCAGCCCCAGCATTTT
TRBV12-3/TRBV12-4	NA	TRBJ1-1	NA	CASRRRMNTEAFF	TGTGCCAGCAGACGACGGATGAACACTGAAGCTTTCTTT
TRBV10-2	NA	TRBJ1-4	NA	CASRDGPEKLFF	TGCGCCAGCAGAGACGGGCCTGAAAAACTGTTTTTT
TRBV20-1	NA	TRBJ1-1	NA	CSAWVNTEAFF	TGCAGTGCGTGGGTGAACACTGAAGCTTTCTTT
TRBV2	few	TRBJ2-1	NA	CASSEGGHYNEQFF	TGTGCCAGCAGTGAAGGGGGCCATTACAATGAGCAGTTCTTC
TRBV27	NA	TRBJ2-7	TRBD2	CASSLSSGSAYEQYF	TGTGCCAGCAGTTTATCTAGCGGGAGCGCCTACGAGCAGTACTTC
TRBV11-1	NA	TRBJ2-2	NA	CASSLSLNTGELFF	TGTGCCAGCAGCTTATCCCTGAACACCGGGGAGCTGTTTTTT
TRBV11-2	NA	TRBJ2-7	NA	CASSSAGRGPLPYEQYF	TGTGCCAGCAGCTCTGCGGGAAGGGGCCCCCTTCCCTACGAGCAGTACTTC
TRBV5-1	few	TRBJ2-7	TRBD1	CASSFRVRDRGLYEQYF	TGCGCCAGCAGCTTTCGGGTCCGGGACAGGGGGCTCTACGAGCAGTACTTC
TRBV20-1	NA	TRBJ2-7	NA	CSASAGDITYEQYF	TGCAGTGCGTCAGCCGGGGACATTACCTACGAGCAGTACTTC
TRBV6-1	NA	TRBJ1-5	NA	CASKGGQDNQPQHF	TGTGCCAGCAAGGGGGGGCAGGACAATCAGCCCCAGCATTTT
TRBV5-1	few	TRBJ2-7	TRBD1	CASSNDRGLSYEQYF	TGCGCCAGCAGCAATGACAGGGGACTCTCCTACGAGCAGTACTTC
TRBV3-1	once	TRBJ1-5	TRBD1	CASSQDYGTGDYSNQPQHF	TGTGCCAGCAGCCAAGATTACGGGACAGGGGACTATAGCAATCAGCCCCAGCATTTT
TRBV30	few	TRBJ2-3	NA	CAWSGERSNTQYF	TGTGCCTGGAGTGGCGAAAGGAGTAATACGCAGTATTTT
TRBV2	NA	TRBJ2-1	NA	CASSQTRANEQFF	TGTGCCAGCAGTCAAACCCGGGCCAATGAGCAGTTCTTC
TRBV7-6	few	TRBJ2-1	TRBD2	CASSLGLVNNEQFF	TGTGCCAGCAGCTTGGGACTAGTGAACAATGAGCAGTTCTTC